These 31 T cell receptor beta chains share one sample of origin, sequenced in a study of graft-versus-host responses after intestinal transplantation. Sequenced by immunoSEQ multiplex PCR; TCRdb stores in-frame clones only, minus some. This repertoire shows about 12,000 clones, about 80% found once; its top ten account for approximately 34%. The sequenced sample was PBMCs, obtained around 490 days after intestinal transplant. Every receptor here comes from a human patient who received an intestinal transplant, so some T cells may come from the graft donor.

A single count supports this clone. The CDR3 is CASSATAAYEQYF. CDR3 coding DNA: TGCGCCAGCAGCGCGACAGCGGCCTACGAGCAGTACTTC. The chain carries TRBV5-1 and TRBJ2-7, with D perhaps matching TRBD1 or TRBD2 (5 bases each). The CDR3 consists of 13 residues. Per germline, CDR1 SGHRS and CDR2 YFSETQ. V shed 4 bases and J shed 2 bases, with 10 bases lying between them.

The V gene is TRBV7-8, the J gene TRBJ2-1; D assignment may be TRBD1 or TRBD2 (6 bases each). V was cut by 6 bases and J by 7 bases, with 19 bases left in between. Germline lookup yields CDR1 SGHVS and CDR2 FQNEAQ. The length of the CDR3 is 15 residues. The CDR3 nucleotides are TGTGCCAGCAGTCGAGGGGGGAGCAACTGGAATGAGCAGTTCTTC. This encodes CASSRGGSNWNEQFF. The whole variable domain, remainder taken from reference TRBV7-8 and TRBJ2-1, is GAGVSQSPRYKVAKRGQDVALRCDPISGHVSLFWYQQALGQGPEFLTYFQNEAQLDKSGLPSDRFFAERPEGSVSTLKIQRTQQEDSAVYLCASSRGGSNWNEQFFGPGTRLTVL.

This clone was detected only a few times. J is TRBJ2-3 and V is TRBV28; TRBD2 matches 14 bases. This CDR3 is built from 17 residues. After removal of 1 base from V and 5 bases from J, the junction contained 5 bases not matched to a gene. From germline, CDR1 is MDHEN and CDR2 SYDVKM. CDR3 DNA: TGTGCCAGCAGTTTATATCGACTAGCGGGAGGGCAAGATACGCAGTATTTT. Protein sequence: CASSLYRLAGGQDTQYF.

The chain combines TRBV6-6 with TRBJ1-2, with D perhaps matching TRBD1 (5 bases). The ends were cut back, 5 bases at V and 4 bases at J, with 14 bases in the middle. CDR3 length: 14 residues. Germline V gives CDR1 MNHNY, CDR2 SVGAGI (reference sequence). Written as DNA, the CDR3 is TGTGCCAGCAGTCCATGGGGGAGGGGCTATGGCTACACCTTC. It is translated as CASSPWGRGYGYTF.

The chain couples TRBV7-3 to TRBJ2-7; tentative D call: TRBD2 (5 bases). The CDR3 sequence is 14 residues long. The germline V gene has CDR1 SGHTA and CDR2 FQGTGA. V lost 4 bases and J lost 7, with 17 bases in between. CDR3 sequence: CASSSPDGVREQYF. The CDR3 DNA reads as TGTGCCAGCAGCTCCCCTGACGGGGTGAGGGAGCAGTACTTC.

V gene TRBV6-1 combines with J gene TRBJ1-2; 9 bases agree with TRBD1. From germline, CDR1 is MNHNS and CDR2 SASEGT. CDR3 length: 15 residues. Trimming took 4 bases from V and 8 from J; bases not matched to a gene: 11. CDR3 DNA sequence: TGTGCCAGCAGTGCCCCAGGACAGGGGAATGTAGGCTACACCTTC. Encoded protein: CASSAPGQGNVGYTF.

V and J are TRBV28 and TRBJ2-7; TRBD1 matches at 8 bases. The junction had 5 bases not matched to a gene; V was cut back by 7 bases and J by 3 bases. The CDR3 extends over 13 amino acids. Germline-derived CDR1 and CDR2 are MDHEN and SYDVKM. The CDR3 DNA reads as TGTGCCAGCATAGGGACAGGTTACTACGAGCAGTACTTC. Translated: CASIGTGYYEQYF.

Comments on this clone: A junction boundary mismatches the germline segment, possibly from a read error. This chain uses TRBV6-5 with TRBJ1-5, with 7 bases aligning to TRBD1. In germline, CDR1 is MNHEY, CDR2 SVGAGI. The CDR3 covers 14 residues. CDR3: CASSGTGVAQSQHF. The CDR3 DNA sequence: TGTGCCAGCAGTGGAACAGGGGTCGCTCAGTCCCAGCATTTT.

V is TRBV10-2 and J is TRBJ2-1; D gene ambiguous. CDR1 is WSHSY, CDR2 SAAADI, per germline. V lost 4 bases and J lost 1, with 8 bases in between. The CDR3 consists of 14 residues. CDR3 sequence reads: CASSGTVSYNEQFF. The CDR3, as DNA: TGCGCCAGCAGTGGGACGGTTTCCTACAATGAGCAGTTCTTC.

Written as DNA, the CDR3 is TGTGCCAGCAGCTTGGATTCCGCGGTCCTCGCGGGTAGTGATACGCAGTATTTT. This translates into CASSLDSAVLAGSDTQYF. The rearrangement joins TRBV5-4 to TRBJ2-3; possible D gene TRBD2, 5 bases. The CDR3 has 18 amino acids. The germline V gene encodes CDR1 SGHNT and CDR2 YYREEE (reference sequence). Between the trimmed V and J ends, which lost 0 bases and 6 bases, there was a span of 23 bases.

This clone was found a few times. The V call is TRBV29-1, the J call TRBJ1-1; D gene uncertain. With 5 bases removed from V and 4 bases from J, the gap between germline ends came to 11 bases. Germline V gene sequence: CDR1 SQVTM, CDR2 ANQGSEA. The CDR3 sequence is 12 residues long. This CDR3 reads CSVSGLGTEAFF. CDR3 nucleotide sequence: TGCAGCGTTTCGGGGTTAGGCACTGAAGCTTTCTTT.

The rearrangement links TRBV9 to TRBJ1-2; possible D gene TRBD1, 5 bases. The ends were cut back, 5 bases at V and 2 bases at J, with 13 bases in the middle. The CDR3 loop spans 14 amino acids. Germline CDR1 is SGDLS and CDR2 is YYNGEE. This chain's CDR3 is CASSPPGANYGYTF. The DNA for the CDR3 is TGTGCCAGCAGTCCGCCCGGGGCGAACTATGGCTACACCTTC. The full variable domain, rest sourced from reference TRBV9 and TRBJ1-2, is DSGVTQTPKHLITATGQRVTLRCSPRSGDLSVYWYQQSLDQGLQFLIQYYNGEERAKGNILERFSAQQFPDLHSELNLSSLELGDSALYFCASSPPGANYGYTFGSGTRLTVV.

Written as DNA, the CDR3 is TGTGCCACCAGACTAGACAGGGGCGGTGGCTACACCTTC. Translating gives CATRLDRGGGYTF. The chain carries TRBV6-6 and TRBJ1-2; 8 bases align to TRBD1. V shed 10 bases and J 7 bases; nucleotides not matched to a gene: 11. Germline assignment: CDR1 MNHNY and CDR2 SVGAGI (reference sequence). CDR3 length: 13 amino acids.

The J gene is TRBJ2-7, the V gene TRBV7-9; TRBD2 agrees at 8 bases. This CDR3 has 16 amino acids. Germline loops: CDR1 SEHNR, CDR2 FQNEAQ (reference sequence). V gave up 7 bases and J gave up 0 bases; unmatched junction bases: 11. This CDR3 is CASNPLAGLLSYEQYF. Here the CDR3 DNA reads TGTGCCAGCAACCCTCTAGCGGGCCTCCTCTCCTACGAGCAGTACTTC.

The rearrangement joins TRBV6-4 to TRBJ1-5; no reliable D call. CDR1 and CDR2 (germline): MRHNA, SNTAGT. Trimming pared 4 bases from V and 7 bases from J, leaving 11 bases between. This CDR3 comprises 13 residues. The CDR3: CASSAGDVQPQHF. CDR3 DNA sequence: TGTGCCAGCAGTGCCGGGGATGTACAGCCCCAGCATTTT.

V usage is TRBV7-9 and J usage is TRBJ2-1; 9 bases align to TRBD2. Looked up from germline, CDR1 is SEHNR and CDR2 is FQNEAQ (reference sequence). The V segment lost 1 base and the J segment 7 bases; nucleotides outside the gene matches: 17. The CDR3 is 19 residues long. DNA of the CDR3: TGTGCCAGCAGCTTAGATACGACGTTTGGGATAGCGGGAGTGAATGAGCAGTTCTTC. Its protein product is CASSLDTTFGIAGVNEQFF.

This clone was detected only once. The chain couples TRBV5-1 to TRBJ1-1, with D perhaps matching TRBD1 (6 bases). The CDR3 is 14 amino acids. V gave up 4 bases and J gave up 2 bases, with 12 bases separating them. CDR1 SGHRS and CDR2 YFSETQ come from the germline V gene. This CDR3 reads CASSADSTNTEAFF. CDR3 sequence (DNA): TGCGCCAGCAGCGCGGACAGCACTAACACTGAAGCTTTCTTT.

The J gene is TRBJ2-1, the V gene TRBV18; 9 bases align to TRBD1. With 3 bases clipped from V and 5 bases from J, the junction kept 14 bases outside the gene matches. The CDR3 is 18 residues long. Per germline, CDR1 KGHSH and CDR2 LQKENI. CDR3 sequence reads: CASSPRPRDRVIDNEQFF. In DNA form, the CDR3 reads TGTGCCAGCTCACCGCGCCCCAGGGACAGGGTTATCGACAATGAGCAGTTCTTC.

The chain combines TRBV6-1 with TRBJ2-7; no clear D gene. The CDR3 is 12 residues long. V was shortened by 4 bases and J by 4 bases, with 8 bases between the two germline ends. The germline V gene encodes CDR1 MNHNS and CDR2 SASEGT. Written as DNA, the CDR3 is TGTGCCAGCAGTGCTGGACGTTACGAGCAGTACTTC. It specifies CASSAGRYEQYF.

The chain joins TRBV4-2 to TRBJ2-2; 8 positions match TRBD1. Germline V gene sequence: CDR1 LGHNA, CDR2 YNFKEQ. The CDR3 extends over 14 amino acids. Trimming took 5 bases from V and 5 from J; bases not matched to a gene: 4. The CDR3 coding sequence is TGTGCCAGCAGCTTGCGACAGGGGACCGGGGAGCTGTTTTTT. Encoded protein: CASSLRQGTGELFF.

The rearrangement uses TRBV11-2 and TRBJ1-1; D perhaps matches TRBD1 (6 bases). Germline V gene sequence: CDR1 SGHAT, CDR2 FQNNGV. Trimming pared 5 bases from V and 13 bases from J, leaving 20 bases between. There are 13 residues in the CDR3. In nucleotides, the CDR3 is TGTGCCAGCAGCCGATCGACGGCAGGGGAAAGTTTCTTT. This gives the protein CASSRSTAGESFF.

This clone was recorded only once. The chain links TRBV9 to TRBJ2-1; 9 nucleotides line up with TRBD2. V lost 2 bases to trimming and J lost 5 bases; unmatched junction nucleotides: 8. This CDR3 comprises 16 residues. Germline V gene sequence: CDR1 SGDLS, CDR2 YYNGEE. This CDR3 is CASSVTGTSRNNEQFF. The CDR3 DNA sequence: TGTGCCAGCAGCGTGACCGGGACTAGCAGAAACAATGAGCAGTTCTTC.

This chain joins TRBV27 and TRBJ2-7; the D gene is possibly TRBD2 (7 bases). This CDR3 comprises 16 residues. The germline gives CDR1 MNHEY, CDR2 SMNVEV (reference sequence). V was clipped by 2 bases and J by 3 bases, with 17 bases between them. The CDR3 coding sequence is TGTGCCAGCAGTTTAAACGGGGGGCTCCTCATCTACGAGCAGTACTTC. Its translation is CASSLNGGLLIYEQYF.

This clone was counted only a few times. This sequence joins TRBV11-2 and TRBJ2-1; possibly TRBD2 for D (7 bases). The germline V gene has CDR1 SGHAT and CDR2 FQNNGV. V was shortened by 7 bases and J by 6 bases, with 22 bases between the two germline ends. The CDR3 has 16 amino acids. The CDR3 region is CASTLARGGPVNEQFF. CDR3 bases: TGTGCCAGCACCCTGGCCAGGGGAGGGCCGGTCAATGAGCAGTTCTTC.

This sequence joins TRBV6-4 and TRBJ2-1, with TRBD2 matching 11 bases. Germline CDR1 MRHNA, CDR2 SNTAGT. The CDR3 runs to 14 residues. The V segment lost 5 bases and the J segment 8 bases; nucleotides outside the gene matches: 5. CDR3 residues: CASSRLAGGDEQFF. CDR3 bases: TGTGCCAGCAGTAGGCTAGCGGGGGGCGATGAGCAGTTCTTC.

V is TRBV6-4 and J is TRBJ2-7; 9 nucleotides agree with TRBD1. The CDR3 extends over 14 amino acids. The germline CDR1 and CDR2 sequences are MRHNA and SNTAGT. J gave up 2 bases and V 6 bases, and 5 bases lay outside the gene matches. The CDR3 loop reads CASSQGQGTYEQYF. DNA of the CDR3: TGTGCCAGCAGCCAAGGACAGGGGACCTACGAGCAGTACTTC.

This clone was observed a single time. The J gene is TRBJ2-1, the V gene TRBV28, with a tentative D call TRBD1 (5 bases). Germline V gene data show CDR1 as MDHEN and CDR2 as SYDVKM. This CDR3 has 17 residues. V lost 3 bases and J 2 bases, leaving 17 bases between the germline ends. As DNA, the CDR3 is TGTGCCAGCAGTTTTCCCCTTCAGGGTGTCGCCTACAATGAGCAGTTCTTC. Translation gives CASSFPLQGVAYNEQFF.

This rearrangement joins TRBV18 to TRBJ1-4; the match to TRBD1 covers 8 bases. The CDR3 consists of 15 residues. With V trimmed by 3 bases and J by 8 bases, 8 bases remained unmatched. Germline CDR1 is KGHSH and CDR2 is LQKENI. The CDR3 sequence is CASSPDRGYREKLFF. In DNA form, the CDR3 reads TGTGCCAGCTCACCTGACAGGGGTTATCGGGAAAAACTGTTTTTT.

J is TRBJ2-1 and V is TRBV5-4; D perhaps matches TRBD2 (5 bases). V shed 5 bases and J shed 4 bases, with 16 bases lying between them. The germline CDR1 and CDR2 sequences are SGHNT and YYREEE (reference sequence). The length of the CDR3 is 15 residues. CDR3 residues: CASRPWGAGYNEQFF. The DNA for the CDR3 is TGTGCCAGCAGGCCGTGGGGAGCAGGTTACAATGAGCAGTTCTTC.

The J gene is TRBJ2-2, the V gene TRBV6-1; D is unresolved. The length of the CDR3 is 15 residues. Trimming removed 3 bases at V and 7 bases at J, with 15 bases between. Looked up from germline, CDR1 is MNHNS and CDR2 is SASEGT. Here the CDR3 reads CASSDRPRTRGELFF. CDR3 DNA sequence: TGTGCCAGCAGTGATCGGCCGAGGACCCGCGGGGAGCTGTTTTTT.

This rearrangement joins TRBV9 to TRBJ2-2; 14 nucleotides match TRBD2. This CDR3 region has 20 residues. V gave up 3 bases and J gave up 3 bases; unmatched junction bases: 13. CDR1 and CDR2 from the germline V gene are SGDLS and YYNGEE. DNA for the CDR3: TGTGCCAGCAGCGCCTACGGGGGACTAGCGGGAGTTGTAGACACCGGGGAGCTGTTTTTT. Protein product: CASSAYGGLAGVVDTGELFF.